This TCR beta chain was captured by sequencing in a study of identical twins. Study-level points and caveats: Findings depended on cross-sectional statistics rather than tracking the same donors. Monozygotic twins shared more out-of-frame TCR alpha than recombination models predicted.

This clonotype came up many times. The antigen is not known. CDR3 length: 16 amino acids. Trimming took off 0 bases at V and 0 bases at J, with 9 bases between the two ends. Germline-derived CDR1 and CDR2 are SGHKS and YYEKEE (reference sequence). Template switching added a universal primer site, and cDNA bore unique molecular identifiers. TCRdb ran MiXCR on the 5' RACE reads and lists one entry per CDR3 protein. Here the sample spans around 490,000 distinct CDR3 sequences, approximately 16% being singletons. Another study also made use of these data, one on yellow fever vaccine responses in identical twins. That report notes: Twins reportedly had a vaccine T cell response that seemed partly convergent, partly personalized.

The sequenced sample consisted of CD4+ T cells sorted from blood. The gene calls are TRBV5-5 and TRBJ2-2; D not resolved. The receptor comes from a woman aged 18-30 years in good health. DNA of the CDR3: TGTGCCAGCAGCTTGGCTGGGCACACGAACACCGGGGAGCTGTTTTTT. This sequence encodes CASSLAGHTNTGELFF.